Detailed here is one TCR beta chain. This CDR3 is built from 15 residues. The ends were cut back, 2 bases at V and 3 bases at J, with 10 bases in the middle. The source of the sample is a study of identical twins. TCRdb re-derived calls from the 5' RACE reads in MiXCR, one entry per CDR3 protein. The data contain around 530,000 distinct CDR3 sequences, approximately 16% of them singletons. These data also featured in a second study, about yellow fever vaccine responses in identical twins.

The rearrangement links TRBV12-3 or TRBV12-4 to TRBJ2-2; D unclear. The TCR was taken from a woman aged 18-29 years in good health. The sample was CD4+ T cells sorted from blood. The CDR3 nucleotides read TGTGCCAGCAGTTTACGCAGAACATACACCGGGGAGCTGTTTTTT. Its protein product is CASSLRRTYTGELFF.